The 30 T cell receptor beta chains below come from one sample, sequenced in a study of T cell changes during pregnancy in multiple sclerosis. Produced via immunoSEQ multiplex PCR; TCRdb's table is partial and in-frame only. The data contain tens of thousands of clones, almost 95% of them singletons. This sample comprised CD8+ T cells from peripheral blood mononuclear cells, obtained in the third trimester of pregnancy. All receptors come from a female donor in good health, enrolled as a control in a pregnancy study.

The chain is built from TRBV19 and TRBJ1-5; unclear D gene. The CDR3 totals 15 residues. Germline V gene lookup returns CDR1 LNHDA and CDR2 SQIVND (reference sequence). V shed 5 bases and J shed 0 bases, with 11 bases lying between them. CDR3 DNA sequence: TGTGCCAGTAGTCCGGTCCCGTATAGCAATCAGCCCCAGCATTTT. This sequence encodes CASSPVPYSNQPQHF. The full variable domain, with the rest looked up from reference TRBV19 and TRBJ1-5, is DGGITQSPKYLFRKEGQNVTLSCEQNLNHDAMYWYRQDPGQGLRLIYYSQIVNDFQKGDIAEGYSVSREKKESFPLTVTSAQKNPTAFYLCASSPVPYSNQPQHFGDGTRLSIL.

The chain has TRBV10-3 and TRBJ2-2, with D maybe TRBD2 (6 bases). V was cut by 0 bases and J by 5 bases, with 16 bases left in between. There are 17 residues in the CDR3. In germline, CDR1 is ENHRY, CDR2 SYGVKD. CDR3 residues: CAISESQVNGGTGELFF. The CDR3 DNA follows: TGTGCCATCAGTGAGTCCCAAGTGAACGGAGGGACCGGGGAGCTGTTTTTT.

The chain is built from TRBV9 and TRBJ2-2; D is undetermined. The CDR3 consists of 14 residues. V lost 0 bases, J lost 3 bases, and 6 bases lay in between. CDR1 is SGDLS, CDR2 YYNGEE, per germline. The CDR3 DNA is TGTGCCAGCAGCGTAGTTAGAGACACCGGGGAGCTGTTTTTT. Translated, it gives CASSVVRDTGELFF.

The J gene is TRBJ2-5, the V gene TRBV19, with TRBD1 as a possible D gene (5 bases). V shed 0 bases and J shed 5 bases, with 7 bases lying between them. The CDR3 consists of 13 residues. Germline-derived CDR1 and CDR2 are LNHDA and SQIVND (reference sequence). The CDR3 region is CASSIEPGETQYF. In DNA, the CDR3 is TGTGCCAGTAGTATAGAGCCAGGGGAGACCCAGTACTTC.

The rearrangement uses TRBV5-4 and TRBJ2-7; D remains ambiguous. V was shortened by 4 bases and J by 3 bases, with 17 bases between the two germline ends. CDR1 and CDR2 from the germline V gene are SGHNT and YYREEE (reference sequence). The CDR3 loop spans 15 amino acids. CDR3 coding DNA: TGTGCCAGCAGCCCACGAGTAGAGAGCCTCTACGAGCAGTACTTC. It codes for CASSPRVESLYEQYF.

The rearrangement joins TRBV7-8 to TRBJ1-2, with 10 bases identical to TRBD1. The V and J ends lost 6 bases and 7 bases, in that order; junction bases with no gene match: 14. The CDR3 loop spans 16 amino acids. Germline V gene data show CDR1 as SGHVS and CDR2 as FQNEAQ. The DNA of the CDR3 is TGTGCCAGCAGTTTTCAGACGACAGGGGGCTTCGGTGGCTACACCTTC. Its translation is CASSFQTTGGFGGYTF.

The chain couples TRBV5-1 to TRBJ2-3, with 9 positions matching TRBD2. This CDR3 has 16 amino acids. Germline-derived CDR1 and CDR2 are SGHRS and YFSETQ. V dropped 2 bases and J dropped 4; count of bases not matched to a gene: 8. CDR3 residues: CASSLSGTSLPDTQYF. CDR3 nucleotides: TGCGCCAGCAGCTTATCCGGGACTAGCCTCCCAGATACGCAGTATTTT.

V usage is TRBV27 and J usage is TRBJ1-2; perhaps TRBD1 as D (6 bases). The CDR3 loop spans 16 amino acids. V was clipped by 5 bases and J by 0 bases, with 16 bases between them. Germline CDR1 and CDR2: MNHEY and SMNVEV (reference sequence). CDR3 residues: CASSEKQGFSNYGYTF. CDR3 nucleotides: TGTGCCAGCAGTGAAAAACAGGGATTTTCTAACTATGGCTACACCTTC.

This chain connects TRBV11-2 to TRBJ2-7, with D maybe TRBD2 (5 bases). CDR3 length equals 14 residues. The V end was cut by 1 base, the J end by 6 bases, with 13 bases between. CDR1 is SGHAT and CDR2 is FQNNGV in the germline V gene. Written as DNA, the CDR3 is TGTGCCAGCAGCTTAGCTTCACTAGACCCCGAGCAGTACTTC. Encoded protein: CASSLASLDPEQYF.

This clone was observed a few times. This chain connects TRBV29-1 to TRBJ1-1, with D tentatively TRBD1 (5 bases). Trimming took 0 bases from V and 11 from J, leaving 19 bases between them. The CDR3 is 14 amino acids. The germline V gene encodes CDR1 SQVTM and CDR2 ANQGSEA. The CDR3 coding sequence is TGCAGCGTTGAAGAGGAAGACTCCCGGGGGATGGCTTTCTTT. Translating it yields CSVEEEDSRGMAFF.

The chain carries TRBV13 and TRBJ2-7; TRBD2 agrees at 12 bases. Per germline, CDR1 PRHDT and CDR2 FYEKMQ (reference sequence). The CDR3 has 17 residues. After removal of 5 bases from V and 4 bases from J, the junction contained 12 bases not matched to a gene. The CDR3 DNA follows: TGTGCCAGCAGCCAACCCTCACTAGCGGGGGGCCCATACGAGCAGTACTTC. This gives the protein CASSQPSLAGGPYEQYF.

The rearrangement links TRBV11-3 to TRBJ2-1, with 13 bases lining up with TRBD2. Germline V gene sequence: CDR1 SGHNT, CDR2 YENEEA. V was pared by 5 bases and J by 4 bases, with 5 bases of the junction left unmatched. The CDR3 extends over 16 amino acids. In DNA form, the CDR3 reads TGTGCCAGCAGCCGACCGGGACTAGCGGGGTACAATGAGCAGTTCTTC. This encodes CASSRPGLAGYNEQFF.

The gene calls are TRBV29-1 and TRBJ2-7; 8 bases map to TRBD1. This CDR3 comprises 15 residues. Trimming took 6 bases from V and 3 from J; bases not matched to a gene: 13. The V gene's germline CDR1 is SQVTM and CDR2 ANQGSEA. Written as DNA, the CDR3 is TGCAGCGTAGCACCTACCGGGGGACAGGACTACGAGCAGTACTTC. Translated, it gives CSVAPTGGQDYEQYF.

V usage is TRBV11-2 and J usage is TRBJ1-2; 7 bases are shared with TRBD1. The trim removed 0 bases at V and 8 bases at J, leaving 9 bases unmatched. This CDR3 region has 15 residues. Germline CDR1 SGHAT, CDR2 FQNNGV. This CDR3 reads CASSLDPDRVEGYTF. As DNA, the CDR3 is TGTGCCAGCAGCTTAGACCCCGACAGGGTTGAAGGCTACACCTTC.

V and J are TRBV6-6 and TRBJ2-7; maybe TRBD2 (6 bases). Germline lookup yields CDR1 MNHNY and CDR2 SVGAGI (reference sequence). V was trimmed by 2 bases and J by 4 bases, leaving 9 bases between them. The length of the CDR3 is 13 residues. CDR3 bases: TGTGCCAGCAGTTACATCGGGGGTTACGAGCAGTACTTC. It is translated as CASSYIGGYEQYF.

The chain is built from TRBV4-3 and TRBJ2-1; 7 positions match TRBD1. CDR1 and CDR2 from the germline V gene are LGHNA and YSLEER. The junction had 4 bases not matched to a gene; V was cut back by 4 bases and J by 1 base. This CDR3 has 15 amino acids. The CDR3 nucleotides are TGCGCCAGCAGCCCGGCGGACAGGTCCTACAATGAGCAGTTCTTC. Residues: CASSPADRSYNEQFF.

The chain has TRBV7-8 and TRBJ1-5; D ambiguous. This CDR3 has 15 amino acids. Germline V CDR1 and CDR2: SGHVS, FQNEAQ. Trimming stripped 5 bases from V and 1 base from J, with 12 bases between. The chain's CDR3 is CASSLRFASNQPQHF. CDR3 sequence (DNA): TGTGCCAGCAGCCTGAGGTTCGCCAGCAATCAGCCCCAGCATTTT.

The chain has TRBV9 and TRBJ1-1; no definite D call. The germline V gene encodes CDR1 SGDLS and CDR2 YYNGEE. The CDR3 is 18 residues long. V lost 1 base, J lost 0 bases, and 19 bases lay in between. The CDR3 nucleotides are TGTGCCAGCAGCGTAAGTCTGTCGTTCGCCGGGATGAACACTGAAGCTTTCTTT. The encoded protein is CASSVSLSFAGMNTEAFF.

This chain links TRBV9 with TRBJ1-1, with 7 bases matching TRBD1. Per the germline V gene, CDR1 is SGDLS and CDR2 is YYNGEE. With V trimmed by 4 bases and J by 6 bases, 9 bases remained unmatched. CDR3 size: 14 residues. In nucleotides, the CDR3 is TGTGCCAGCAGCCCCCGGCAGGGGGGCCCTGAAGCTTTCTTT. This codes for CASSPRQGGPEAFF.

The CDR3 region has the DNA TGTGCCAGCAGTTTAGGGCAGGGCGGTACCCCCCTCCACTTT. Protein: CASSLGQGGTPLHF. This chain joins TRBV27 and TRBJ1-6; tentatively, D is TRBD1 (5 bases). The CDR3 spans 14 residues. Per the germline V gene, CDR1 is MNHEY and CDR2 is SMNVEV (reference sequence). The germline V and J ends were trimmed by 2 bases and 13 bases, with 15 bases remaining between them.

The J gene is TRBJ1-5, the V gene TRBV7-9; maybe TRBD1 (5 bases). Germline-derived CDR1 and CDR2 are SEHNR and FQNEAQ (reference sequence). The CDR3 runs to 14 residues. Deletions cut 5 bases from V and 9 bases from J, with 17 bases between. CDR3 region: CASSPVGPGAPQHF. DNA of the CDR3: TGTGCCAGCAGCCCGGTTGGTCCTGGGGCGCCCCAGCATTTT.

The rearrangement uses TRBV7-9 and TRBJ1-5; TRBD1 agrees at 7 bases. Trimming took 3 bases from V and 5 from J; bases not matched to a gene: 4. This CDR3 comprises 14 residues. Per the germline V gene, CDR1 is SEHNR and CDR2 is FQNEAQ (reference sequence). The CDR3 loop is CASSFTGVDQPQHF. The DNA of the CDR3 is TGTGCCAGCAGCTTCACAGGGGTAGATCAGCCCCAGCATTTT.

The chain combines TRBV11-2 with TRBJ1-1; no reliable D call. This CDR3 comprises 12 residues. V gave up 5 bases and J gave up 7 bases, with 11 bases separating them. Germline values: CDR1 SGHAT, CDR2 FQNNGV. The CDR3 DNA reads as TGTGCCAGCAGCCTAGCCCCGGGTGAAGCTTTCTTT. Encoded protein: CASSLAPGEAFF.

The rearrangement joins TRBV19 to TRBJ2-5; D uncertain. The CDR3 sequence is 11 residues long. The ends were cut back, 10 bases at V and 0 bases at J, with 6 bases in the middle. CDR1 and CDR2 (germline): LNHDA, SQIVND (reference sequence). The CDR3 DNA sequence: TGTGCCACCATGTACCAAGAGACCCAGTACTTC. Its translation is CATMYQETQYF. The entire variable domain, with the rest obtained from reference TRBV19 and TRBJ2-5, is as follows: DGGITQSPKYLFRKEGQNVTLSCEQNLNHDAMYWYRQDPGQGLRLIYYSQIVNDFQKGDIAEGYSVSREKKESFPLTVTSAQKNPTAFYLCATMYQETQYFGPGTRLLVL.

This sequence joins TRBV7-9 and TRBJ2-7; possible D gene TRBD2, 5 bases. This CDR3 has 14 amino acids. CDR1 and CDR2 from the germline V gene are SEHNR and FQNEAQ (reference sequence). The V and J ends lost 6 bases and 3 bases respectively, with 15 bases between them. The CDR3 nucleotides read TGTGCCAGCAGATTTAGCGAGAACCTCTACGAGCAGTACTTC. This encodes CASRFSENLYEQYF.

The genes are TRBV27 and TRBJ1-2, with a possible D match to TRBD1 (5 bases). The V and J ends lost 8 bases and 2 bases respectively, with 18 bases between them. This CDR3 has 15 amino acids. CDR1 is MNHEY, CDR2 SMNVEV, per germline (reference sequence). The CDR3 DNA follows: TGTGCCAGCCCAAGCCCCGGGACTCTAAACTATGGCTACACCTTC. Protein: CASPSPGTLNYGYTF.

The V call is TRBV14, the J call TRBJ2-7; weak D call: TRBD2 (6 bases). The CDR3 sequence is 15 residues long. Trimming stripped 4 bases from V and 3 bases from J, with 16 bases between. Germline V gene data show CDR1 as SGHDN and CDR2 as FVKESK. Here the CDR3 DNA reads TGTGCCAGCAGCCTTGGGACGGGGGATCTCTACGAGCAGTACTTC. Translation: CASSLGTGDLYEQYF. The full variable domain, rest sourced from reference TRBV14 and TRBJ2-7, is EAGVTQFPSHSVIEKGQTVTLRCDPISGHDNLYWYRRVMGKEIKFLLHFVKESKQDESGMPNNRFLAERTGGTYSTLKVQPAELEDSGVYFCASSLGTGDLYEQYFGPGTRLTVT.

The chain links TRBV27 to TRBJ2-1; perhaps TRBD2 as D (5 bases). The CDR3 is 17 amino acids. Germline loops: CDR1 MNHEY, CDR2 SMNVEV (reference sequence). Trimming stripped 8 bases from V and 6 bases from J, with 26 bases between. CDR3 region: CASGYLMEVGRGNEQFF. In DNA form, the CDR3 reads TGTGCCAGCGGTTATTTGATGGAGGTTGGTCGGGGCAATGAGCAGTTCTTC.

The chain carries TRBV19 and TRBJ2-7; maybe TRBD1 (7 bases). The CDR3 loop spans 14 amino acids. Between the trimmed V and J ends, which lost 4 bases and 6 bases, there was a span of 16 bases. Germline CDR1 is LNHDA and CDR2 is SQIVND (reference sequence). The DNA of the CDR3 is TGTGCCAGTAGTAAAGACAGGGAGGTACGCGAGCAGTACTTC. It yields the protein CASSKDREVREQYF.

This chain connects TRBV13 to TRBJ2-1; the match to TRBD1 covers 8 bases. J was trimmed by 4 bases and V by 5 bases; bases with no gene match: 10. CDR3 size: 16 residues. The germline gives CDR1 PRHDT, CDR2 FYEKMQ (reference sequence). The CDR3 bases are TGTGCCAGCAGCCCACAGACAGGGGAATCATACAATGAGCAGTTCTTC. This gives the protein CASSPQTGESYNEQFF.